The 16 T cell receptor beta chains below come from one sample, sequenced in a study of shared clonotypes between healthy human individuals. Assay: immunoSEQ multiplex PCR; the TCRdb copy retains only in-frame clones and omits some. This sample carries roughly 2.6 million clones, around nine tenths of them seen once, and the ten largest clones take around 0.15%. Source material: naive CD4+ T cells sorted from blood. Subset in this sample: CD45RA+ positively selected. The receptors derive from a young man in good health.

This chain joins TRBV6-6 and TRBJ2-3; 13 nucleotides agree with TRBD2. With V trimmed by 6 bases and J by 3 bases, 6 bases remained unmatched. The length of the CDR3 is 16 residues. From germline, CDR1 is MNHNY and CDR2 SVGAGI (reference sequence). CDR3 nucleotides: TGTGCCAGCAGGTCTGGACTAGCGGGGGAAACAGATACGCAGTATTTT. As protein: CASRSGLAGETDTQYF.

V gene TRBV6-5 combines with J gene TRBJ1-4; unclear D gene. The V and J ends lost 0 bases and 8 bases respectively, with 13 bases between them. Germline V CDR1 and CDR2: MNHEY, SVGAGI. The CDR3 has 15 residues. The CDR3 is CASSYSKASWEKLFF. The CDR3 coding sequence is TGTGCCAGCAGTTACTCGAAGGCCTCCTGGGAAAAACTGTTTTTT.

The chain links TRBV18 to TRBJ2-7, with 8 bases that match TRBD2. The CDR3 covers 16 residues. The trim removed 0 bases at V and 4 bases at J, leaving 8 bases unmatched. CDR1 and CDR2 from the germline V gene are KGHSH and LQKENI. The CDR3 DNA reads as TGTGCCAGCTCACCACCAGGGCGGGGGGAGGAATACGAGCAGTACTTC. Translation gives CASSPPGRGEEYEQYF.

The chain recombines TRBV6-6 with TRBJ2-2, with no clear D. CDR1 is MNHNY and CDR2 is SVGAGI in the germline V gene (reference sequence). V lost 0 bases and J 1 base, leaving 6 bases between the germline ends. The CDR3 length is 15 residues. The DNA for the CDR3 is TGTGCCAGCAGTTACTCGGTAATGAACACCGGGGAGCTGTTTTTT. This encodes CASSYSVMNTGELFF.

The chain carries TRBV30 and TRBJ2-1; weak D call: TRBD2 (6 bases). V gave up 5 bases and J gave up 0 bases, with 20 bases separating them. The germline V gene encodes CDR1 GTSNPN and CDR2 SVGIG (reference sequence). The CDR3 has 17 residues. The CDR3: CAWLESRGISSYNEQFF. CDR3 in DNA: TGTGCCTGGTTGGAGAGCCGGGGGATTAGCTCCTACAATGAGCAGTTCTTC.

The chain employs TRBV2 and TRBJ1-5; a weak D match, TRBD1 (5 bases). Trimming shortened V by 0 bases and J by 4 bases, and 10 bases separated the two germline ends. The germline V gene has CDR1 SNHLY and CDR2 FYNNEI. This CDR3 contains 15 residues. CDR3 sequence (DNA): TGTGCCAGCAGTGAAGCTGGGGGACGTAATCAGCCCCAGCATTTT. It yields the protein CASSEAGGRNQPQHF.

CDR3 sequence reads: CASNNPANLYEQYF. The CDR3 DNA reads TGTGCCAGCAATAACCCCGCCAACCTCTACGAGCAGTACTTC. The genes are TRBV11-2 and TRBJ2-7, with unresolved D. The CDR3 contains 14 residues. The germline V gene encodes CDR1 SGHAT and CDR2 FQNNGV. Trimming stripped 7 bases from V and 3 bases from J, with 16 bases between.

The rearrangement links TRBV19 to TRBJ2-5; D possibly corresponds to TRBD1 (7 bases). The CDR3 runs to 15 residues. Germline V gene lookup returns CDR1 LNHDA and CDR2 SQIVND (reference sequence). Trimming shortened V by 8 bases and J by 4 bases, and 20 bases separated the two germline ends. Written as DNA, the CDR3 is TGTGCCAGTCAAACCCAATACAGGGGAGGAGAGACCCAGTACTTC. Its protein product is CASQTQYRGGETQYF.

The CDR3 spells CASSESRATYEQYF. The DNA for the CDR3 is TGTGCCAGCAGTGAATCCAGGGCGACCTACGAGCAGTACTTC. V is TRBV6-1 and J is TRBJ2-7; D perhaps matches TRBD1 (5 bases). From germline, CDR1 is MNHNS and CDR2 SASEGT. This CDR3 region has 14 residues. The V end was cut by 2 bases, the J end by 2 bases, with 10 bases between.

This clone was counted once. Other DNA sequences from this sample encode an identical CDR3 as well. V and J are TRBV12-5 and TRBJ2-7, with 8 bases that match TRBD1. The CDR3 totals 14 residues. CDR1 and CDR2 from the germline V gene are LGHNT and FRNRAP. V was clipped by 6 bases and J by 4 bases; unmatched bases: 8. The CDR3 nucleotides are TGTGCTAGTGGCCTAGGACAGGGCCCATACGAGCAGTACTTC. Residues: CASGLGQGPYEQYF.

On this clone: Other DNA sequences in this sample translate to the same CDR3. V and J are TRBV18 and TRBJ1-3, with a tentative D call TRBD1 (5 bases). This CDR3 comprises 15 residues. CDR1 is KGHSH and CDR2 is LQKENI in the germline V gene. With 2 bases removed from V and 0 bases from J, the gap between germline ends came to 8 bases. CDR3 region: CASSPDRASGNTIYF. The CDR3 nucleotides read TGTGCCAGCTCACCAGACAGAGCCTCTGGAAACACCATATATTTT.

The rearrangement joins TRBV7-2 to TRBJ1-5, with D possibly TRBD1 on 6 matching bases. This CDR3 is built from 15 residues. Trimming stripped 6 bases from V and 5 bases from J, with 17 bases between. Germline V gives CDR1 SGHTA, CDR2 FQGNSA. The CDR3 DNA is TGTGCCAGCAGTCAACAGGGACGCCTTCATCAGCCCCAGCATTTT. Its protein is CASSQQGRLHQPQHF.

A few counts support this clone. The chain couples TRBV6-1 to TRBJ2-7; D uncertain. Germline CDR1 and CDR2: MNHNS and SASEGT. Trimming left V 2 bases short and J 6 bases short, with 8 bases between. The CDR3 loop spans 12 amino acids. The CDR3 loop reads CASSETGSEQYF. CDR3 DNA sequence: TGTGCCAGCAGTGAAACGGGTTCCGAGCAGTACTTC.

J is TRBJ1-2 and V is TRBV7-2, with 11 positions matching TRBD1. V was clipped by 3 bases and J by 6 bases; unmatched bases: 3. This CDR3 is built from 14 residues. Germline CDR1 reads SGHTA; CDR2 reads FQGNSA. The DNA of the CDR3 is TGTGCCAGCAGCTTCTGGACAGGGGGCGATGGCTACACCTTC. It translates to CASSFWTGGDGYTF.

This CDR3 reads CASSQPGQPNTEAFF. The CDR3 region has the DNA TGTGCCAGCAGCCAACCTGGACAGCCGAACACTGAAGCTTTCTTT. The V and J genes are TRBV4-2 and TRBJ1-1, with a tentative D call TRBD1 (6 bases). This CDR3 is 15 amino acids long. The germline CDR1 and CDR2 sequences are LGHNA and YNFKEQ. The V and J ends lost 2 bases and 1 base respectively, with 11 bases between them.

The V and J genes are TRBV4-1 and TRBJ2-6, with D hard to call. There are 15 residues in the CDR3. Germline V gives CDR1 MGHRA, CDR2 YSYEKL. The ends were cut back, 1 base at V and 2 bases at J, with 6 bases in the middle. CDR3 nucleotides: TGCGCCAGCAGCCAAGTCCATACTGGGGCCAACGTCCTGACTTTC. It translates to CASSQVHTGANVLTF.